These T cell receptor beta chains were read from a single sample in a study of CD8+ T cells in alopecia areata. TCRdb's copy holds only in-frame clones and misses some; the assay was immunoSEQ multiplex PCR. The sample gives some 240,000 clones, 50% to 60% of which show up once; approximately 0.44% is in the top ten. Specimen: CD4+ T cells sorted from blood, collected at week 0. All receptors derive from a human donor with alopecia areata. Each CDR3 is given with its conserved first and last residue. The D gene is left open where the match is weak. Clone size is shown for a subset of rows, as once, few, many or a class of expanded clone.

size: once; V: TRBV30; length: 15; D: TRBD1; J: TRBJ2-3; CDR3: CAWSVQGAITDTQYF; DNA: TGTGCCTGGAGTGTACAGGGGGCTATCACAGATACGCAGTATTTT
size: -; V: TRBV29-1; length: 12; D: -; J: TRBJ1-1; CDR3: CSVAPGNTEAFF; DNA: TGCAGCGTTGCACCGGGCAACACTGAAGCTTTCTTT
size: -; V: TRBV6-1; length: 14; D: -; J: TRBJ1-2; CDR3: CASSEAPGAYGYTF; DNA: TGTGCCAGCAGTGAAGCGCCAGGTGCCTATGGCTACACCTTC
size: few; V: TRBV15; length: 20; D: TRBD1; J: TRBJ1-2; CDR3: CATSREVLRGTGRTKDGYTF; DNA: TGTGCCACCAGCAGAGAGGTATTACGGGGGACAGGTCGGACAAAGGATGGCTACACCTTC
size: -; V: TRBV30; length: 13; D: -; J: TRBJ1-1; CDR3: CAWSVPPPPEAFF; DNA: TGTGCCTGGAGTGTCCCACCGCCTCCTGAAGCTTTCTTT
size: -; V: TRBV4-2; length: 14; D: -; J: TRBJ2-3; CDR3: CASSPRGGTDTQYF; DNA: TGTGCCAGCAGCCCTAGGGGCGGCACAGATACGCAGTATTTT
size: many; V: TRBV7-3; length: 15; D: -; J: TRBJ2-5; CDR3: CASSLRSGPRETQYF; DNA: TGTGCCAGCAGCTTAAGAAGCGGCCCCAGGGAGACCCAGTACTTC
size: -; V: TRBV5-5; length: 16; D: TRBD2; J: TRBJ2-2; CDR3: CASSSGAGGNTGELFF; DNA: TGTGCCAGCAGCTCCGGAGCGGGGGGGAACACCGGGGAGCTGTTTTTT
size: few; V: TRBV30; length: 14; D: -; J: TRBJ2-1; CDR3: CAWSENPGSTVQFF; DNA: TGTGCCTGGAGCGAAAACCCCGGGAGTACGGTGCAGTTCTTC
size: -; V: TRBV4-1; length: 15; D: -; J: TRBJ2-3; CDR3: CASSQDTPSRDTQYF; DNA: TGCGCCAGCAGCCAAGATACACCCTCGAGGGATACGCAGTATTTT
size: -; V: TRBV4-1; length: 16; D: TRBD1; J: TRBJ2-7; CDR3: CASSLWGTGPPGEQYF; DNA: TGCGCCAGCAGCCTCTGGGGGACAGGCCCACCCGGCGAGCAGTACTTC
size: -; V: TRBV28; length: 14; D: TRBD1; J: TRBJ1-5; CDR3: CASNLGQGDQPQHF; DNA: TGTGCCAGCAATCTCGGACAGGGTGACCAGCCCCAGCATTTT
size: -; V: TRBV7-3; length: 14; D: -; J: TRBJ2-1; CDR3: CASSPPGSYNEQFF; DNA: TGTGCCAGCAGCCCCCCCGGGAGCTACAATGAGCAGTTCTTC
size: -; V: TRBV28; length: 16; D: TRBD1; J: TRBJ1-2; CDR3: CASSLGWGQGIYGYTF; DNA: TGTGCCAGCAGTTTAGGGTGGGGACAGGGGATCTATGGCTACACCTTC
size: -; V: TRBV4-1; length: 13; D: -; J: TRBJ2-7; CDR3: CASSRTLRNEQYF; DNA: TGCGCCAGCAGCCGGACTCTCCGAAACGAGCAGTACTTC
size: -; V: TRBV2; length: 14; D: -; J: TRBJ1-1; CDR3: CAGAREQGNTEAFF; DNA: TGTGCCGGGGCCAGGGAGCAGGGGAACACTGAAGCTTTCTTT
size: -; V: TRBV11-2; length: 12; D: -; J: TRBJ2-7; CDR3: CASSLTSYEQYF; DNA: TGTGCCAGCAGCTTGACCTCCTACGAGCAGTACTTC
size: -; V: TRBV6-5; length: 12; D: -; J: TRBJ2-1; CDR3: CASSSDWNEQFF; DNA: TGTGCCAGCAGTTCGGATTGGAATGAGCAGTTCTTC